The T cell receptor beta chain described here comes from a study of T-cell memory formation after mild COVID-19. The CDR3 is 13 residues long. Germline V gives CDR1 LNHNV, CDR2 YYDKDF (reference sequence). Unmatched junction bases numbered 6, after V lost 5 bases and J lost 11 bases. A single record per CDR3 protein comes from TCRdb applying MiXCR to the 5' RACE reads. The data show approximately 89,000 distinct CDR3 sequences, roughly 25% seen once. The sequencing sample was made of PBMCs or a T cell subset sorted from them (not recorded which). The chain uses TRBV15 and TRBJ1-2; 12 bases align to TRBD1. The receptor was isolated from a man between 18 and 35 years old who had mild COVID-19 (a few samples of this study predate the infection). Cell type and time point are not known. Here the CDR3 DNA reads TGTGCCACCAGCGGGGACAGGGGGCGGTGGTACACCTTC. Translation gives CATSGDRGRWYTF.